In its sample, the clone carrying this T cell receptor beta chain was seen once. Germline values: CDR1 MDHEN, CDR2 SYDVKM. V lost 7 bases, J lost 9 bases, and 7 bases stayed unmatched. This CDR3 has 14 amino acids. The repertoire was sequenced with immunoSEQ multiplex PCR; TCRdb's copy has only in-frame clones and lacks some. Of about 130,000 clones listed, about 93% are singletons. The data originate from a study of T cell responses to AZD1222 COVID-19 vaccine. This sequence was found in an adult in good health. The chain joins TRBV28 to TRBJ1-6; 9 bases line up with TRBD1. The specimen was peripheral blood, collected on day 0 of AZD1222 vaccination. CDR3 sequence reads: CASTLQGAFSPLHF. CDR3 DNA: TGTGCCAGCACCTTACAGGGGGCTTTTTCACCCCTCCACTTT.